This T cell receptor beta chain is from a study of blood T cells in healthy people across ages. General study results and limits: The study found TCR beta diversity correlated strongly with naive T cell percentage.

The authors ran a second PCR of 7 to 11 cycles using a sample-barcoded 5' primer and a J-beta primer mix. Each CDR3 protein is one row after TCRdb ran MiXCR on the 5' RACE reads. The sample holds 1,500,000 or so distinct CDR3 sequences; around 55% are singletons and the top ten take 6.5% to 8.5%. This CDR3 spans 17 amino acids. On this clonotype itself: Its antigen is undetermined.

Sequences were obtained from blood. This sequence was found in a man between 18 and 29 years old in good health. The chain couples TRBV21-1 to TRBJ2-1; the table's TRBD1 call for D was not verified on the DNA. TRBV21-1 is termed a pseudogene. In DNA form, the CDR3 reads TGTGCCAGCAGCAGTGAAAGGGACATGGGTTTTTACAATGAGCAGTTCTTC. Its protein product is CASSSERDMGFYNEQFF.